This T cell receptor (beta chain) originates from a study of shared clonotypes between healthy human individuals. This CDR3 has 14 residues. Trimming cost V 7 bases and J 6 bases; bases outside gene matches: 9. Germline V CDR1 and CDR2: MNHEY, SMNVEV (reference sequence). A CD45RA+ naive subset and a CD45RA-negative memory subset were split from CD4+ cells. Original data processing: ImmunoSEQ sequences covered only the junction and lacked quality scores; filtering therefore differed. Sequencing was performed with immunoSEQ multiplex PCR; in TCRdb, only in-frame clones are kept and a portion is missing. V, J and clone size are those of that table, while D and trimming were read from the DNA. The repertoire has approximately 2.1 million clones, approximately 95% of them found once; the top ten carry about 0.39%. Study-wide results and caveats: Sharing across a few donors was seen in 4.5% to 5.5% of naive CD4 clonotypes.

As for this clone: Its antigen is unknown.

V usage is TRBV27 and J usage is TRBJ2-3, with 8 bases fitting TRBD2. Sequenced: naive CD4+ T cells from PBMCs. The sample's subset: CD45RA+ positively selected. The clonotype originates from a man aged 18 to 29 in good health. Some clones in this sample may be carry-over from other donors' samples. The CDR3 spells CASTIAGMEDTQYF. The CDR3 bases are TGTGCCAGCACCATAGCGGGAATGGAGGATACGCAGTATTTT.